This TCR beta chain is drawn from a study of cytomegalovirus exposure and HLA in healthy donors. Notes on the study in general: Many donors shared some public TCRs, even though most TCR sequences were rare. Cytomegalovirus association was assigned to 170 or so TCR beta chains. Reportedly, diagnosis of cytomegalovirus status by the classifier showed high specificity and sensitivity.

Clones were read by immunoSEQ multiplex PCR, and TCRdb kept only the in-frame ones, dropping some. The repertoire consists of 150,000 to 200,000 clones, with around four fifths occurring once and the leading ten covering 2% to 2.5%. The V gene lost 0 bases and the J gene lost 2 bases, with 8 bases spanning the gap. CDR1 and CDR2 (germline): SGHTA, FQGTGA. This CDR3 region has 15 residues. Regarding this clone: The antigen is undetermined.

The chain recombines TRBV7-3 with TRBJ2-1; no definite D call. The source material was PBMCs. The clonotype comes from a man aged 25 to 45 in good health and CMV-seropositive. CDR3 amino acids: CASSLTPDTYNEQFF. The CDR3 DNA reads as TGTGCCAGCAGCTTAACGCCAGACACCTACAATGAGCAGTTCTTC. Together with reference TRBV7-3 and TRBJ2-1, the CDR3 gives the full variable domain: GAGVSQTPSNKVTEKGKYVELRCDPISGHTALYWYRQSLGQGPEFLIYFQGTGAADDSGLPNDRFFAVRPEGSVSTLKIQRTERGDSAVYLCASSLTPDTYNEQFFGPGTRLTVL.